This TCR beta chain was found in a study of CD8 T cells in ankylosing spondylitis (dated by TCRdb to about 2017). The study in broad terms: The study set out to find disease-linked TCR variants by profiling T cell receptor beta repertoires in ankylosing spondylitis patients and healthy donors. The full study cohort comprised about 23 ankylosing spondylitis patients and about a hundred healthy donors. Samples of peripheral blood were taken, and for ankylosing spondylitis patients, synovial fluid was collected as well.

Its CDR3 holds 17 amino acids, cysteine through phenylalanine. Of all the DNA, just the CDR3 is kept, 51 bases in frame from base 1. For CDR1 and CDR2, the germline V gene lists SGHTA and FQGNSA. Trimming removed 1 base from V and 4 bases from J; the gene matches leave 10 bases unexplained. Study-wide conclusions, independent of this receptor: The disease-linked clones were reported to be significantly enriched in matched synovial fluid samples from ankylosing spondylitis patients. The disease-linked clones showed a CD8+ phenotype and occurred at relatively low frequencies in peripheral blood. A TCR beta motif of fewer than 10 highly homologous amino acid variants appeared characteristic of blood from ankylosing spondylitis patients. Some motif variants were previously reported in synovial fluid and blood of reactive arthritis patients, suggesting common disease-initiation mechanisms.

Sequencing instrument: Illumina HiSeq 2500. Quantitative 5'-RACE with molecular barcodes was the method used to prepare the TCR beta libraries. In the source study's methods: A new computational method based on a probabilistic model of VDJ rearrangement was used to identify disease-linked TCR variants. TCRdb ran its own pipeline on the public reads, namely fastp trimming at Q25 and MiXCR clone calling, and kept in-frame beta chains. Here each entry gathers all rows of one CDR3 protein and keeps the most common genes and DNA. TCRdb assigned the V and J calls; the authors' analysis was not used. The sample table shows around 320,000 distinct CDR3 sequences, and roughly 20% are seen once. The top ten clonotypes cover 3.5% of the sample. This clonotype was picked up a small number of times. This receptor's antigen is unknown. No base qualities exist here, and no much larger clone lies one base off it.

The rearrangement combines TRBV7-2 with TRBJ1-2; the central 9 bases match TRBD1. The clonotype originates from a female donor with ankylosing spondylitis or in good health (not recorded which). What was sequenced was blood, either unsorted or a sorted T cell fraction (not recorded which). This receptor carries the CDR3 CASSLGGQGSSSYGYTF. The sequence in DNA is TGTGCCAGCAGCTTAGGGGGACAGGGTAGTAGTTCCTATGGCTACACCTTC.